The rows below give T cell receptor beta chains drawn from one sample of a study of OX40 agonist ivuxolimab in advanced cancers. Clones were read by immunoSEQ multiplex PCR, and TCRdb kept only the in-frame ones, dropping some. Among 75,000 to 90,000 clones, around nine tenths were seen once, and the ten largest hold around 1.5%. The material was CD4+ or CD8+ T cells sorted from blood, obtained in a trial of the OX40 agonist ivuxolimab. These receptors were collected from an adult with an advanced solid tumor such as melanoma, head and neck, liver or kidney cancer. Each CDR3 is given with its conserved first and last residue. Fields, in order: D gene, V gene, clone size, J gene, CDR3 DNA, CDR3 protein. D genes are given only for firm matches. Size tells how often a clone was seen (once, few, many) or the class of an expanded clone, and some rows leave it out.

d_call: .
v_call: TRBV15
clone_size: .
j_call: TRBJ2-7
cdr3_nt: TGTGCCACCAGCAGAGATCTTAAGGCCGATCAGTACTTC
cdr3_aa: CATSRDLKADQYF

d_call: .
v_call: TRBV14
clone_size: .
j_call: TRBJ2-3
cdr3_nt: TGTGCCAGCAGCTTAACAGATACGCAGTATTTT
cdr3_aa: CASSLTDTQYF

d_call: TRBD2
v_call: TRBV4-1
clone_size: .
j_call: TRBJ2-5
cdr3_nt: TGCGCCAGCAGCCAAGTTGGGGCTAGCGGGGCTAAAGAGACCCAGTACTTC
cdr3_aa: CASSQVGASGAKETQYF

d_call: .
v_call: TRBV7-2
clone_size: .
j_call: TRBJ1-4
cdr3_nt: TGTGCCAGCAGCTCCTTCGGAAAACTGTTTTTT
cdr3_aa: CASSSFGKLFF

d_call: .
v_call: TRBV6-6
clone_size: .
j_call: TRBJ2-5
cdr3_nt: TGTGCCAGCAGTTACGATATGTGGGGTGCTGGAGAGACCCAGTACTTC
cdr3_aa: CASSYDMWGAGETQYF

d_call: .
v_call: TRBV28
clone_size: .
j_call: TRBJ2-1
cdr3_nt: TGTGCCAGCAGTACAGGGATAAGCTCCTACAATGAGCAGTTCTTC
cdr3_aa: CASSTGISSYNEQFF

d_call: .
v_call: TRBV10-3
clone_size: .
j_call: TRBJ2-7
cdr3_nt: TGTGCCATCAGTGAGTCAGAATCATCAGACGAGCAGTACTTC
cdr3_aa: CAISESESSDEQYF

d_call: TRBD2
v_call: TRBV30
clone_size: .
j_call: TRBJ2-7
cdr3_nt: TGTGCCTGGGAGCGGGGAGGTTCCTACGAGCAGTACTTC
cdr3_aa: CAWERGGSYEQYF

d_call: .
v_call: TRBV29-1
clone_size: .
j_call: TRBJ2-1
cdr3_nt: TGCAGCGTAGCATCGAACAATGAGCAGTTCTTC
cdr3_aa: CSVASNNEQFF

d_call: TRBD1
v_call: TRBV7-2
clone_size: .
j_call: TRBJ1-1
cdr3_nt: TGTGCCAGCAGCACGGGACAGGGGAACACTGAAGCTTTCTTT
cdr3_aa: CASSTGQGNTEAFF

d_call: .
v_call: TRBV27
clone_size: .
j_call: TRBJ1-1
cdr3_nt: TGTGCCAGCAGTTTGGGTAGACCTAACACTGAAGCTTTCTTT
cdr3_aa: CASSLGRPNTEAFF

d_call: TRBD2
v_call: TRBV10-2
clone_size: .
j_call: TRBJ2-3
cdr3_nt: TGCGCCAGCAGTGCCCGTGGCGGGACTAGCGGATATAGCACAGATACGCAGTATTTT
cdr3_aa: CASSARGGTSGYSTDTQYF

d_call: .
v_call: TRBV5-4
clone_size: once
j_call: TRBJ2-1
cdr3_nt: TGTGCCAGCAGCTTGGCCAGGGGCGGTGAGCAGTTCTTC
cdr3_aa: CASSLARGGEQFF

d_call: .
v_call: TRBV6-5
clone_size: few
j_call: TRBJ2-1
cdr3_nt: TGTGCCAGCAGTTGGTCAGGGGTCAATGAGCAGTTCTTC
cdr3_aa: CASSWSGVNEQFF

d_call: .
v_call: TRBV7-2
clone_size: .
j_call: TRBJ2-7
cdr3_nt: TGTGCCAGCAGCTACGGTGGAGACTCCTACGAGCAGTACTTC
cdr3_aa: CASSYGGDSYEQYF

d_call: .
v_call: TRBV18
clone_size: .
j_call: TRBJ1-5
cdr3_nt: TGTGCCAGCTCAGATGGGATTAGCAATCAGCCCCAGCATTTT
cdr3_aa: CASSDGISNQPQHF

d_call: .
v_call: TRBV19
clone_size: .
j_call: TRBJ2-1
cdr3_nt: TGTGCCAGTAGTGGGGCAGGGAAGGGGATTAAGGACAATGAGCAGTTCTTC
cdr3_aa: CASSGAGKGIKDNEQFF

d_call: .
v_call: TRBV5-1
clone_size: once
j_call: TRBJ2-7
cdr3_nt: TGCGCCAGCAGCTTGGGACCCCTAGCCTACGAGCAGTACTTC
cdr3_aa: CASSLGPLAYEQYF

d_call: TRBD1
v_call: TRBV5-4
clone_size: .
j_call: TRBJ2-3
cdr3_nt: TGTGCCAGCAGCGGCCGGGACAGGGCTAGCACAGATACGCAGTATTTT
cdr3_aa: CASSGRDRASTDTQYF

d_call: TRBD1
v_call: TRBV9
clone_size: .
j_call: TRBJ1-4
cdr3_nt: TGTGCCAGCAGCGCAACCTCCGGGACAGGGGTTGAAAAACTGTTTTTT
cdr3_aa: CASSATSGTGVEKLFF

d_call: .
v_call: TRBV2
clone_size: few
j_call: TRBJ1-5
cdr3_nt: TGTGCCAGCAGTCGGTTATTACAGCCCCAGCATTTT
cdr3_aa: CASSRLLQPQHF

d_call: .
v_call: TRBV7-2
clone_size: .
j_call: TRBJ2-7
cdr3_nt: TGTGCCAGCAGCTTAAGAGGGAGCGTTGACGAGCAGTACTTC
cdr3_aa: CASSLRGSVDEQYF

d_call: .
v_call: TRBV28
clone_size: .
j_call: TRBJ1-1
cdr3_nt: TGTGCCAGCCGTGGGACGGCAGAAGCTTTCTTT
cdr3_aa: CASRGTAEAFF

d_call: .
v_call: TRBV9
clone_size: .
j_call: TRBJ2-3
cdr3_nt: TGTGCCAGCAGCGCCTCCCTGAGGAGGGCCGAAGATACGCAGTATTTT
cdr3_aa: CASSASLRRAEDTQYF

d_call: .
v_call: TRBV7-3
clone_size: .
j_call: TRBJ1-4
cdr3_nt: TGTGCCAGCAGCCCCTCGGGACGCAATGAAAAACTGTTTTTT
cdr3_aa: CASSPSGRNEKLFF

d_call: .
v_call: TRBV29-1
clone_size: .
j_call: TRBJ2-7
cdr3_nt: TGCAGCGGCCTGGGGACCTACGAGCAGTACTTC
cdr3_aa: CSGLGTYEQYF

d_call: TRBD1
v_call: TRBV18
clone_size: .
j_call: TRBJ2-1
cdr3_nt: TGTGCCAGCTCAAAACAGGGGGCGGGGTCCTACAATGAGCAGTTCTTC
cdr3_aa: CASSKQGAGSYNEQFF

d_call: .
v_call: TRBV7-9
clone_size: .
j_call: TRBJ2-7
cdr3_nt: TGTGCCAGCAGCTTACGCTTGGGTAGGGGCTACGAGCAGTACTTC
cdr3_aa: CASSLRLGRGYEQYF

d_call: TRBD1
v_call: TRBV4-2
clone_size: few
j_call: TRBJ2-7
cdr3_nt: TGTGCCAGCAGCCAGGACGGGACAGGCTACGAGCAGTACTTC
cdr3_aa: CASSQDGTGYEQYF

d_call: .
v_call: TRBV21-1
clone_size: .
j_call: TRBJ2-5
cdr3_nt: TGTGCCAGCAGCAAAGGGGCACAAGAGACCCAGTACTTC
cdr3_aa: CASSKGAQETQYF

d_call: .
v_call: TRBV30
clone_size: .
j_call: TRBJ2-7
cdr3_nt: TGTGCCTGGAGTGATCCGGGCCCCCGGATCGGGGAGCAGTACTTC
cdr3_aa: CAWSDPGPRIGEQYF

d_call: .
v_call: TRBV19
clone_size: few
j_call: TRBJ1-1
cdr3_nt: TGTGCCAGTAACGGGGGGAGTTGGAACACTGAAGCTTTCTTT
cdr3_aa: CASNGGSWNTEAFF

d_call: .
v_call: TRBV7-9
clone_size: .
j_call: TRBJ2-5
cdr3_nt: TGTGCCAGCAGCTACCCCTCTGCGACCCAGTACTTC
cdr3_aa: CASSYPSATQYF

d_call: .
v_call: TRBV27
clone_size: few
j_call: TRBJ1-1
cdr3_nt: TGTGCCAGCAGGGGCTTCGGAAACACTGAAGCTTTCTTT
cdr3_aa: CASRGFGNTEAFF

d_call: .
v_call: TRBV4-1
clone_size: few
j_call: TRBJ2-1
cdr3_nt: TGCGCCAGCAGCCCTACCGGGCCCCCCAATGAGCAGTTCTTC
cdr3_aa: CASSPTGPPNEQFF

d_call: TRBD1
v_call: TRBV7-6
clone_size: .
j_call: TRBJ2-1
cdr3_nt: TGTGCCAGCAGCCCCGGGACAGCGGCCTTTAATGAGCAGTTCTTC
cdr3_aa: CASSPGTAAFNEQFF

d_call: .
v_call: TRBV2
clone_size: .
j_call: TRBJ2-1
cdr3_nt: TGTGCCAGCTTACAGGGATACTCCTACAATGAGCAGTTCTTC
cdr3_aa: CASLQGYSYNEQFF

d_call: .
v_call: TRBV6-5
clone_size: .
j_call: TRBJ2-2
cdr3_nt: TGTGCCAGCGGGGCAGGGATAACCGGGGAGCTGTTTTTT
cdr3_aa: CASGAGITGELFF

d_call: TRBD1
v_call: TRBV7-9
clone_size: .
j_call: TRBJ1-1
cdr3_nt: TGTGCCAGCAGCTTAGCGGGACAGATGAACACTGAAGCTTTCTTT
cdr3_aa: CASSLAGQMNTEAFF

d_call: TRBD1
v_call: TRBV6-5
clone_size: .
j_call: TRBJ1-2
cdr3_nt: TGTGCCAGCAGCGAAGGGGGCGCCGGCTATGGCTACACCTTC
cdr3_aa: CASSEGGAGYGYTF

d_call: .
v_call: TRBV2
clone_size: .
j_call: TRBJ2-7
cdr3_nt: TGTGCCAGCAGTGCACGAAAAGGGGCGGGGGCCACCTACGAGCAGTACTTC
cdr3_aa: CASSARKGAGATYEQYF

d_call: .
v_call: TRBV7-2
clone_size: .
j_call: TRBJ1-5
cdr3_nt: TGTGCCAGCAGCCAACTCAGGGGTAATCAGCCCCAGCATTTT
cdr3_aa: CASSQLRGNQPQHF

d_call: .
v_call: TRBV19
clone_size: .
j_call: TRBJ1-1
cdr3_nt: TGTGCCAGTAGTTCGGCGGCGGGCACTGAAGCTTTCTTT
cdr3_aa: CASSSAAGTEAFF

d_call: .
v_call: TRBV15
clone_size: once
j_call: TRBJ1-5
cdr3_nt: TGTGCCACCAGCAGAGAGAAAGGATACAATCAGCCCCAGCATTTT
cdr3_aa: CATSREKGYNQPQHF

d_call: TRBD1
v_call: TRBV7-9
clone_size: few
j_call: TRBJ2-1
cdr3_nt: TGTGCCAGCAGCCAGACAGGGAGCTCCTACAATGAGCAGTTCTTC
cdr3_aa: CASSQTGSSYNEQFF

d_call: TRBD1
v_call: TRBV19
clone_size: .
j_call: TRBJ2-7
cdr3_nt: TGTGCCAGTAGTGCAGACAGGGGGCACGGCCTCTCCGAGCAGTACTTC
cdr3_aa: CASSADRGHGLSEQYF

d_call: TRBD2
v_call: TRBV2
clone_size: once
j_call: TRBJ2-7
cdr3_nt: TGTGCCAGCAGTGAGGGACTAGCCGGTGAGCAGTACTTC
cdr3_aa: CASSEGLAGEQYF

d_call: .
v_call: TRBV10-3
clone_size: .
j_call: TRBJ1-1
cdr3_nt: TGTGCCATCAGTGAGACCTCGGGGGGTCCTGAAGCTTTCTTT
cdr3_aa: CAISETSGGPEAFF

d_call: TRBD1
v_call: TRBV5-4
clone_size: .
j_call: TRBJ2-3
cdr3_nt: TGTGCCAGCAGCTTGGGACAGGGGAGGATAGATACGCAGTATTTT
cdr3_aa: CASSLGQGRIDTQYF

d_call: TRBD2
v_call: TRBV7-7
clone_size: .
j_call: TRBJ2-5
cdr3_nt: TGTGCCAGCAGCTTAAAGACTAGCGGGAGACCCGGAGAGACCCAGTACTTC
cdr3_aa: CASSLKTSGRPGETQYF